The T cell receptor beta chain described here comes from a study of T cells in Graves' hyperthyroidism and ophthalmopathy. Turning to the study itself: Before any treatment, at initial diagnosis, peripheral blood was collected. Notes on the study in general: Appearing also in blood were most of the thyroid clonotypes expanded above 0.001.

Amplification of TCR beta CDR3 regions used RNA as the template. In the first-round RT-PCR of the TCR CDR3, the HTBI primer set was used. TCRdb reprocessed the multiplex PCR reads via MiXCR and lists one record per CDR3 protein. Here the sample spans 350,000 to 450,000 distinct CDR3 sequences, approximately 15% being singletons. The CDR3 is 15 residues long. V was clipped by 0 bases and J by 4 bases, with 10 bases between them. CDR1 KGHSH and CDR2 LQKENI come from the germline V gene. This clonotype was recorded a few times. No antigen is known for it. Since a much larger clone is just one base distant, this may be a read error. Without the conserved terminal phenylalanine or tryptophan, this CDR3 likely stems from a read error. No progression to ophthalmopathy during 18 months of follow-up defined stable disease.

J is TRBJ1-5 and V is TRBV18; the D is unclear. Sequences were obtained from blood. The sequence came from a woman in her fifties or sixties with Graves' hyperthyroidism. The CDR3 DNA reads TGTGCCAGCTCACCACCCTCGGGAGGTAATCAGCCCCAGCATGTT. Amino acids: CASSPPSGGNQPQHV.